This TCR beta chain was recovered during a study of T cell responses to AZD1222 COVID-19 vaccine. Study outcomes and limitations: White British ancestry dominated among donors, who included more females, and clonal diversity was possibly underestimated. The repertoires were collected only after the peak T cell response. Among AZD1222 vaccinees, only six or seven were seropositive at baseline.

To note about this clone: Its cognate antigen is unknown.

The table came from immunoSEQ multiplex PCR; TCRdb's copy has only in-frame clones and leaves some out. The sample lists some 92,000 clones, 85% to 90% occurring once. This TCR was recovered from an adult in good health. Sequenced material: peripheral blood, taken on day 0 of AZD1222 vaccination.

Here the CDR3 DNA reads TGTGCCAGCAGCGCTCGCTTAGGTGCCGAGCAGTACTTC. It translates to CASSARLGAEQYF. The J gene is TRBJ2-7, the V gene TRBV11-2; D is unclear. In germline, CDR1 is SGHAT, CDR2 FQNNGV. The CDR3 consists of 13 residues. Between the trimmed V and J ends, which lost 5 bases and 6 bases, there was a span of 14 bases.